One sample yielded the 9 T cell receptor beta chains listed below, sequenced in a study of shared clonotypes between healthy human individuals (dated by TCRdb to 2020 to 2021). Library preparation was by the immunoSEQ multiplex PCR assay. This is the immuneACCESS table as TCRdb keeps it, with only in-frame sequences that have V and J called. A part of the clones is gone; compared with another copy, unresolved V genes explain less than half, and the rest is unexplained. This sample gives about 1.1 million clones in total; roughly 80% of them show up just once. The top ten constitute 0.89% of the sample. The sample was memory CD4+ T cells from PBMCs. The meaning of the sample's cell subset or site label: CD45RA-negative fraction. The receptor set was obtained from a man between 18 and 29 years old in good health. Some clones in this sample may be carry-over from other donors' samples.

V and J are TRBV7-3 and TRBJ2-3; tentatively, D is TRBD2 (6 bases). The CDR3 runs to 15 residues. Germline CDR1 is SGHTA and CDR2 is FQGTGA. Trimming cost V 4 bases and J 3 bases, with 14 bases left between them. The chain's CDR3 is CASSSRRGDTDTQYF. In DNA, the CDR3 is TGTGCCAGCAGCTCCAGGAGGGGAGATACAGATACGCAGTATTTT.

The chain has TRBV27 and TRBJ1-6; D may be TRBD1 (6 bases). Germline V CDR1 and CDR2: MNHEY, SMNVEV (reference sequence). The CDR3 has 13 residues. Trimming took 4 bases from V and 7 from J, leaving 8 bases between them. The CDR3 DNA follows: TGTGCCAGCAGTTACAGGGAAAATTCACCCCTCCACTTT. Its protein product is CASSYRENSPLHF.

The V and J genes are TRBV6-6 and TRBJ1-2; a weak D match, TRBD1 (5 bases). From germline, CDR1 is MNHNY and CDR2 SVGAGI (reference sequence). Trimming took off 5 bases at V and 2 bases at J, with 18 bases between the two ends. CDR3 size: 16 residues. The CDR3 here is CASSGLVQGVNYGYTF. The DNA of the CDR3 is TGTGCCAGCAGTGGGTTAGTTCAGGGAGTCAACTATGGCTACACCTTC.

This clone showed up just once. The chain couples TRBV18 to TRBJ1-4; no clear D gene. V lost 3 bases to trimming and J lost 8 bases, with 13 bases between them. This CDR3 comprises 14 residues. CDR1 is KGHSH, CDR2 LQKENI, per germline. CDR3 sequence reads: CASSPSKSREKLFF. As DNA, the CDR3 is TGTGCCAGCTCACCCAGCAAATCGAGGGAAAAACTGTTTTTT. Full variable domain (outside the CDR3, taken from reference TRBV18 and TRBJ1-4): NAGVMQNPRHLVRRRGQEARLRCSPMKGHSHVYWYRQLPEEGLKFMVYLQKENIIDESGMPKERFSAEFPKEGPSILRIQQVVRGDSAAYFCASSPSKSREKLFFGSGTQLSVL.

This clone was counted a few times. The rearrangement links TRBV6-5 to TRBJ1-1; D is possibly TRBD1 (5 bases). V lost 2 bases to trimming and J lost 6 bases, with 10 bases between them. Germline V gives CDR1 MNHEY, CDR2 SVGAGI. The CDR3 is made up of 13 amino acids. The CDR3 loop is CASSYGGSAEAFF. Written as DNA, the CDR3 is TGTGCCAGCAGTTACGGGGGAAGCGCTGAAGCTTTCTTT.

This chain joins TRBV11-3 and TRBJ1-1; D remains ambiguous. The germline CDR1 and CDR2 sequences are SGHNT and YENEEA. The CDR3 covers 13 residues. Deletions cut 1 base from V and 3 bases from J, with 6 bases between. The CDR3 DNA sequence: TGTGCCAGCAGCTTAGGGGAACACACTGAAGCTTTCTTT. Protein product: CASSLGEHTEAFF.

Here the CDR3 reads CASRVQGAGQPQHF. The CDR3 DNA follows: TGTGCCAGTAGGGTCCAGGGGGCAGGCCAGCCCCAGCATTTT. The rearrangement uses TRBV19 and TRBJ1-5; 8 positions match TRBD1. The CDR3 covers 14 residues. With 6 bases clipped from V and 7 bases from J, the junction kept 8 bases outside the gene matches. CDR1 LNHDA and CDR2 SQIVND come from the germline V gene (reference sequence).

Worth noting for this clone: A much larger clone differs by one base, so this may be a read error. The same CDR3 is also encoded by other DNA sequences in this sample. The rearrangement uses TRBV6-1 and TRBJ2-1; D gene unclear. Germline V gene sequence: CDR1 MNHNS, CDR2 SASEGT. Trimming pared 5 bases from V and 4 bases from J, leaving 3 bases between. The CDR3 runs 11 residues. The chain's CDR3 is CASSLYNEQFF. DNA of the CDR3: TGTGCCAGCAGTTTATACAATGAGCAGTTCTTC.

In this sample, this clone turned up a few times. The chain recombines TRBV30 with TRBJ1-6; 8 bases are shared with TRBD1. This CDR3 has 13 residues. From germline, CDR1 is GTSNPN and CDR2 SVGIG (reference sequence). With V trimmed by 4 bases and J by 8 bases, 4 bases remained unmatched. The CDR3 region has the DNA TGTGCCTGGAACCCCAGGGGGCATTCACCCCTCCACTTT. Residues: CAWNPRGHSPLHF.